This T cell receptor beta chain comes out of a study of low-dose radiotherapy and immunotherapy resistance in tumors. About the research overall: Treatment included intravenous cyclophosphamide dosed at 200 mg/m2 every two weeks, one day before radiation and immunotherapy. Aspirin 300 mg, taken orally and daily, was given to patients for four cycles from cycle 1 day 1.

This CDR3 region has 14 residues. Germline V lookup: CDR1 SEHNR, CDR2 FQNEAQ (reference sequence). The V and J ends lost 3 bases and 3 bases respectively, with 11 bases between them. Primers used for first-strand cDNA, a TRAV- and TRBV-specific set, covered both alpha and beta chains. It was with a constant-region primer and a V-primer adapter that TCRs were amplified over roughly 18 PCR cycles. One entry per CDR3 protein, called by TCRdb with MiXCR from the reads. The sample has 100,000 or so distinct CDR3 sequences; under 10% are singletons. In this sample, this clonotype turned up many times. Time point specified: before trial treatment. Donors received a regimen that comprised nivolumab, ipilimumab, aspirin, low-dose cyclophosphamide and low-dose radiotherapy.

V and J are TRBV7-9 and TRBJ1-2; D uncertain. This receptor was identified in a male donor with prostate cancer. Sequencing used PBMCs, obtained before treatment. This CDR3 is CASSFGQEDYGYTF. The CDR3 nucleotides read TGTGCCAGCAGCTTCGGGCAGGAGGACTATGGCTACACCTTC.